This T cell receptor beta chain came from a study of a mutant IDH1 vaccine in newly diagnosed glioma. At the level of the study: Patients, over weeks 1, 3, 5, 7, 11, 15, 19 and 23, received a total of eight vaccinations. The therapy given earlier, which was standard therapy, consisted of radiotherapy, temozolomide, or both, and most of the patients received both.

This table comes from immunoSEQ multiplex PCR, and its TCRdb copy is limited to in-frame clones, with some not included. This table has under 55,000 clones, 91% appearing once. Time point indicated: week 11, during vaccination. Every vaccination contained 300 ug of the mutant IDH1 20-mer peptide and was paired with topical imiquimod. Of note for this clone: Its cognate antigen is unknown.

V gave up 4 bases and J gave up 2 bases, with 15 bases separating them. CDR3 size: 16 residues. Germline CDR1 is MDHEN and CDR2 is SYDVKM. The rearrangement uses TRBV28 and TRBJ1-5; D unclear. The sequence derives from a man aged 50-60 years with glioma. The material was PBMCs, obtained from a glioma patient whose treatment included an IDH1 peptide vaccine. This CDR3 reads CASSSFLIGGNQPQHF. The DNA for the CDR3 is TGTGCCAGCAGTTCCTTCCTCATAGGAGGCAATCAGCCCCAGCATTTT.